This T cell receptor beta chain was captured by sequencing in a study of Ad26.COV2.S vaccination and SARS-CoV-2 variants. Overall study context: In the study, Ad26.COV2.S was injected intramuscularly once, or twice 56 days apart.

As for treatment: roughly 19 received Ad26.COV2.S at low or high dose, single or two shots; several received placebo; per-sample allocation not given. After the first vaccine or placebo injection, samples were drawn on day 63. It was an adult aged 18-55 years in Boston who was the donor. TCRdb's copy holds only in-frame clones and misses some; the assay was immunoSEQ multiplex PCR. The sample gives about 680,000 clones, around 90% of which show up once; around 1.5% is in the top ten. Study-wide findings and caveats: The authors reported substantial breadth in spike-specific CD8+ and CD4+ T cell responses after vaccination. Vaccinees displayed broader spike-specific TCR repertoires than placebo recipients.

With 6 bases removed from V and 1 base from J, the gap between germline ends came to 9 bases. The CDR3 runs 13 residues. Germline V gene data show CDR1 as SNHLY and CDR2 as FYNNEI. Regarding this clone: Its antigen is not known. Other DNA sequences of this sample code for an identical CDR3.

The sequences come from peripheral blood, collected in a trial of Ad26.COV2.S vaccine versus placebo. This TCR derives from a person aged 18 to 59 who received the Ad26.COV2.S COVID-19 vaccine or a placebo. This chain links TRBV2 with TRBJ2-5, with D perhaps TRBD1 (6 bases). The CDR3 spells CASSRDTQETQYF. Written as DNA, the CDR3 is TGTGCCAGCAGCCGGGACACCCAAGAGACCCAGTACTTC.